The clone carrying this TCR beta chain was seen once. Its antigen is currently unknown. V was shortened by 5 bases and J by 8 bases, with 12 bases between the two germline ends. This CDR3 has 13 residues. Germline CDR1 LNHDA, CDR2 SQIVND (reference sequence). Some 92,000 TCR templates were assayed per sample. Repertoires were generated with immunoSEQ multiplex PCR, while TCRdb's copy carries only in-frame clones and drops some. The table has under 100,000 clones, roughly 90% seen once. This specimen belongs to a study of siplizumab effects on memory and regulatory T cells. Notes on the study in general: Proliferating Tregs taken from siplizumab cultures were not shown to have a confirmed suppressive function. Apparently key alloresponse contributors, naive T cells also seemed more diverse than memory cells. A naive or memory phenotype could not be assigned to roughly 80-96% of the proliferating CD4+ or CD8+ clones.

The sample taken for sequencing was Tregs sorted from blood. The J gene is TRBJ1-4, the V gene TRBV19, with D unclear. The sequence derives from a human donor in good health. In DNA, the CDR3 is TGTGCCAGTAGTGTCCTGACGGAGGAAAAACTGTTTTTT. Encoded protein: CASSVLTEEKLFF.